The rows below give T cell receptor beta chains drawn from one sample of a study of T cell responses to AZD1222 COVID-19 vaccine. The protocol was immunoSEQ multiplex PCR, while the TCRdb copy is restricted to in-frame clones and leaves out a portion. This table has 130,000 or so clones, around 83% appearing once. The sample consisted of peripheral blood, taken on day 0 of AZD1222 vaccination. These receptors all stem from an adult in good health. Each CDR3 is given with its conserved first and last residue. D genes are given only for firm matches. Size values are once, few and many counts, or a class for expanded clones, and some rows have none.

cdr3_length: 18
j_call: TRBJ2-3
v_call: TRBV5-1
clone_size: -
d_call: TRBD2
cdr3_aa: CASSLGLAGGPSTDTQYF
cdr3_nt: TGCGCCAGCAGCTTGGGGCTAGCGGGGGGGCCCTCCACAGATACGCAGTATTTT

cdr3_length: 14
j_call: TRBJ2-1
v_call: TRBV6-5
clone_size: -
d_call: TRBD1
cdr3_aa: CASRNRDSFYEQFF
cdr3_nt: TGTGCCAGCAGAAACCGGGACAGCTTCTATGAGCAGTTCTTC

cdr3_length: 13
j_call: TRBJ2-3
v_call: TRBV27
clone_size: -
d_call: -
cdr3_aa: CASSSGSTDTQYF
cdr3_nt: TGTGCCAGCAGCAGCGGTAGCACAGATACGCAGTATTTT

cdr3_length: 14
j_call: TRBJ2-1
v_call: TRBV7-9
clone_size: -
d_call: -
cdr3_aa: CASSLSRLRTWVFF
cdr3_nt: TGTGCCAGCAGCTTAAGTCGCCTAAGGACCTGGGTGTTCTTC

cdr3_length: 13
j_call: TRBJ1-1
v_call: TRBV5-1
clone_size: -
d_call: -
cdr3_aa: CASSLWGNTEAFF
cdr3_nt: TGCGCCAGCAGCCTGTGGGGGAACACTGAAGCTTTCTTT

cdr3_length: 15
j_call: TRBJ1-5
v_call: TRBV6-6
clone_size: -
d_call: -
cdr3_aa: CASSYARWSNQPQHF
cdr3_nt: TGTGCCAGCAGTTACGCCCGATGGAGCAATCAGCCCCAGCATTTT

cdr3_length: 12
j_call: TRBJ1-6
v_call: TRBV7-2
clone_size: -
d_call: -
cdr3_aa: CASRSQESPLHF
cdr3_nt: TGTGCCAGCAGATCCCAGGAGTCACCCCTCCACTTT

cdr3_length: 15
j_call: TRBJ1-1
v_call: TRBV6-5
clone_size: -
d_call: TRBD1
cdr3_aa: CASSYDRGQGSWGFF
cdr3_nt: TGTGCCAGCAGTTACGATCGAGGACAGGGGAGCTGGGGTTTCTTT

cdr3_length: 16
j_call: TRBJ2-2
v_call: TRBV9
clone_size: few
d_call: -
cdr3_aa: CASSVLGGAGTGELFF
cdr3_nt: TGTGCCAGCAGCGTCCTAGGGGGCGCGGGGACCGGGGAGCTGTTTTTT

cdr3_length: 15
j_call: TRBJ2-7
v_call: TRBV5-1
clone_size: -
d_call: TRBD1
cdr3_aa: CASSLGDRDSYEQYF
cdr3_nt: TGCGCCAGCAGCTTGGGGGACAGGGACTCCTACGAGCAGTACTTC

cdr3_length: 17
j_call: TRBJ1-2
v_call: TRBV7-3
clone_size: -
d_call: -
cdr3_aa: CASSLTAETRPNYGYTF
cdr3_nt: TGTGCCAGCAGCTTAACGGCTGAGACACGACCAAACTATGGCTACACCTTC

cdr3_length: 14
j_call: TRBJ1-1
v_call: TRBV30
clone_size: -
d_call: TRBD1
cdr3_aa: CAWKGTGPNTEAFF
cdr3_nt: TGTGCCTGGAAAGGGACAGGCCCGAACACTGAAGCTTTCTTT

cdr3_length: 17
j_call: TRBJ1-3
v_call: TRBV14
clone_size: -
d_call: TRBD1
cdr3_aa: CASSQRAGGGGGNTIYF
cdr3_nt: TGTGCCAGCAGCCAAAGAGCAGGGGGCGGTGGTGGAAACACCATATATTTT

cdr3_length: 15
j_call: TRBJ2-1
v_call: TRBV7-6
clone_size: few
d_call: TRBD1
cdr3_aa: CASSVGTGVYNEQFF
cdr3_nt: TGTGCCAGCAGCGTTGGGACAGGGGTCTACAATGAGCAGTTCTTC

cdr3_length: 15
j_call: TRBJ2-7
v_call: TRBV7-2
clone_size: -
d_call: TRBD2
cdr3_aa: CASSLGSGLALEQYF
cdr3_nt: TGTGCCAGCAGCTTAGGATCGGGACTAGCGCTCGAGCAGTACTTC

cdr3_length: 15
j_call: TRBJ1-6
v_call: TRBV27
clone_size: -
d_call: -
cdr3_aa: CASSLSPRVDSPLHF
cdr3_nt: TGTGCCAGCAGTTTATCCCCCAGGGTGGATTCACCCCTCCACTTT

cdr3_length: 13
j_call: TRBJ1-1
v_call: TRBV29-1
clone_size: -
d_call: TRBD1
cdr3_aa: CSAQGTTNTEAFF
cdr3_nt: TGCAGCGCACAGGGGACCACGAACACTGAAGCTTTCTTT

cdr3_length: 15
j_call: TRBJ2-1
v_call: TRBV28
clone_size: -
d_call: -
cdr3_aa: CASSPPDRIWDEQFF
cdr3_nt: TGTGCCAGCAGTCCGCCCGACAGAATATGGGATGAGCAGTTCTTC

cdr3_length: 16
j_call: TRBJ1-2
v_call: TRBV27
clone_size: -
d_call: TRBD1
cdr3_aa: CASSLRQGGRSYGYTF
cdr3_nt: TGTGCCAGCAGTCTTAGACAGGGGGGCCGCAGCTATGGCTACACCTTC

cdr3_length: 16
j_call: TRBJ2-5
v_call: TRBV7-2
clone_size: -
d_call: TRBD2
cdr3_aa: CASSLAPQRGRETQYF
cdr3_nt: TGTGCCAGCAGCTTAGCTCCTCAGCGGGGAAGAGAGACCCAGTACTTC

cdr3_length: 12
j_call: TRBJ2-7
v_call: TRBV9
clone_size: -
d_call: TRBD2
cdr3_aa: CASGAGGYEQYF
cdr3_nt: TGTGCCAGCGGGGCGGGAGGGTACGAGCAGTACTTC

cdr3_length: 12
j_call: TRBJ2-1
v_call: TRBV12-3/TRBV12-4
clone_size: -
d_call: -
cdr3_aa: CASSLREGEQFF
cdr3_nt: TGTGCCAGCAGTTTACGAGAAGGTGAGCAGTTCTTC

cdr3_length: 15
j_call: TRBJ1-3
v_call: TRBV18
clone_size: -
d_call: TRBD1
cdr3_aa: CASSPQGADGNTIYF
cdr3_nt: TGTGCCAGCTCACCGCAGGGGGCGGACGGAAACACCATATATTTT

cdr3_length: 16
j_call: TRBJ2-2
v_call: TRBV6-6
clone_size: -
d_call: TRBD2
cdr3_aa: CASSYRREFISGELFF
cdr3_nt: TGTGCCAGCAGTTATCGGCGGGAGTTCATATCCGGGGAGCTGTTTTTT

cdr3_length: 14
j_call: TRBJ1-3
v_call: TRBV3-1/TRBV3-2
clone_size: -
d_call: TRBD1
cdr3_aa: CASSQGQGGNTIYF
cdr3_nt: TGTGCCAGCAGCCAAGGACAGGGAGGAAACACCATATATTTT

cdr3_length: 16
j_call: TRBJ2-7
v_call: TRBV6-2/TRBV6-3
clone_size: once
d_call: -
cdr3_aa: CASSPPGAGNSYEQYF
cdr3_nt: TGTGCCAGCAGTCCACCGGGGGCGGGGAACTCCTACGAGCAGTACTTC

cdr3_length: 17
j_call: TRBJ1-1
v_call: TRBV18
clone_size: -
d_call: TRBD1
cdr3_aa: CASSPPSTGGANTEAFF
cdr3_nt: TGTGCCAGCTCACCACCGAGTACAGGGGGAGCGAACACTGAAGCTTTCTTT

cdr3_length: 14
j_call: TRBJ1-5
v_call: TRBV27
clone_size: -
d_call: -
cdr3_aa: CASSLVNSNQPQHF
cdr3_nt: TGTGCCAGCAGTTTGGTTAATAGCAATCAGCCCCAGCATTTT

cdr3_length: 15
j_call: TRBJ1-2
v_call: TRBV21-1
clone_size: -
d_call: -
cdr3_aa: CASSKTVRTFLGYPF
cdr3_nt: TGTGCCAGCAGCAAAACAGTTAGGACATTTCTTGGCTACCCCTTC

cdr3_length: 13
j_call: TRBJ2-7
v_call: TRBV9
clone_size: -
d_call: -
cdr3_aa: CASSAGTAGEQYF
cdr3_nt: TGTGCCAGCAGCGCCGGGACTGCGGGGGAGCAGTACTTC

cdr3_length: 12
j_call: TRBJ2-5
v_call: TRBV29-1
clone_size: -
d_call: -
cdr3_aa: CSVDGGQETQYF
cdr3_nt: TGCAGCGTTGATGGTGGACAAGAGACCCAGTACTTC

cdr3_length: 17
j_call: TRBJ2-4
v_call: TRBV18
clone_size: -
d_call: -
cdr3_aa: CASSPQRTGTSGDIQYF
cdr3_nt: TGTGCCAGCTCACCACAGAGAACCGGGACCTCGGGGGACATTCAGTACTTC